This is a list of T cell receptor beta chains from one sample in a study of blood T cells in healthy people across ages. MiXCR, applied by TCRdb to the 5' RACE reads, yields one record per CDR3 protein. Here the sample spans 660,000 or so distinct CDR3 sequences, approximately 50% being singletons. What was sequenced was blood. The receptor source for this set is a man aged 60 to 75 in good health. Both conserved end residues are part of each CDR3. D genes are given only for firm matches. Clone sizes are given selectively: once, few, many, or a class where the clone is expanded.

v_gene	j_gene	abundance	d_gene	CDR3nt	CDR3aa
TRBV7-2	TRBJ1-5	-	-	TGTGCCAGCAGCTTAGGGGGGCGTGCTCAGCCCCAGCATTTT	CASSLGGRAQPQHF
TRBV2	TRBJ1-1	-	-	TGTGCCAGCAGTGTTGGGGAAGCTTTCTTT	CASSVGEAFF
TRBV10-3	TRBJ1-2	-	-	TGTGCCATCAGTGTCCGGCAGGAGGATGGCTACACCTTC	CAISVRQEDGYTF
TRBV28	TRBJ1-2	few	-	TGTGCCAGCAGTAATTCCCAGGTCTATGGCTACACCTTC	CASSNSQVYGYTF
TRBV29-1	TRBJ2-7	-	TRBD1	TGCAGCGTTGAAGGGTGGGCAGGGGGCAATGAGCAGTACTTC	CSVEGWAGGNEQYF
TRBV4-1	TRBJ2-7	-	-	TGCGCCAGCAGCCAAGATAATGGGTCAGGGCTCCTACGGGAGCAGTACTTC	CASSQDNGSGLLREQYF
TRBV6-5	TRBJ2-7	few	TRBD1	TGTGCCAGTAGTTACGGACAGGGGGCCTACGAGCAGTACTTC	CASSYGQGAYEQYF
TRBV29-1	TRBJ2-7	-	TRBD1	TGCAGCGCCGGGACAGGGGACTACGAGCAGTACTTC	CSAGTGDYEQYF
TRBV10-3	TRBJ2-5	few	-	TGTGCCACTACGTCGCCGGTTGGTGAGACCCAGTACTTC	CATTSPVGETQYF
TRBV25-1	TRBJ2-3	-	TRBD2	TGTGCCAGCAGTGCTTTCCTCGGCGGGGGAAACACAGATACGCAGTATTTT	CASSAFLGGGNTDTQYF
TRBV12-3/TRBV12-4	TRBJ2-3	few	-	TGTGCCAGCAGTTTACAGGCAGGCACAGATACGCAGTATTTT	CASSLQAGTDTQYF
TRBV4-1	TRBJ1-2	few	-	TGCGCCAGCAGCCAAGTGACGGAAACCCTCAACTATGGCTACACCTTC	CASSQVTETLNYGYTF
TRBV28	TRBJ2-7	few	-	TGTGCCAGCAGTTTATGGGGACGACAGGACGAGCAGTACTTC	CASSLWGRQDEQYF
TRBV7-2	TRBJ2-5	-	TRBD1	TGTGCCAGCAGCCCGGCGACTAGGGACAGGGAGACCCAGTACTTC	CASSPATRDRETQYF
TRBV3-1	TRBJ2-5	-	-	TGTGCCAGCAGCCAAGGGGGAGCAGGGCAAGAGACCCAGTACTTC	CASSQGGAGQETQYF
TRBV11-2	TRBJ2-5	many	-	TGTGCCAGCAGCTTAGGAAATAGTAGGGAGACCCAGTACTTC	CASSLGNSRETQYF
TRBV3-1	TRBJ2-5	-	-	TGTGCCAGCAGCGGAACTTGGACCAACAATCGCAATGAGCAGTACTTC	CASSGTWTNNRNEQYF
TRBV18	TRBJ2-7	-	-	TGTGCCAGCTCACCCGGAGGTGGCGGGGCTTCACCAGGGGAGTACTTC	CASSPGGGGASPGEYF
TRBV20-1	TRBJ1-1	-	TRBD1	TGCAGTGCCAGAGATATAGCGGGACAGGTCCTTGAAGCTTTCTTT	CSARDIAGQVLEAFF
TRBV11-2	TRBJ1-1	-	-	TGTGCCAGCAGCCGAGGGGTGAAGGAAGGAGCTTTCTTT	CASSRGVKEGAFF
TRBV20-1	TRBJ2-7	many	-	TGCAGTGCCCCAGCCCCCTACGAGCAGTACTTC	CSAPAPYEQYF
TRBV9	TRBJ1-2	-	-	TGTGCCAGCAGCACGACACGTAACTATGGCTACACCTTC	CASSTTRNYGYTF
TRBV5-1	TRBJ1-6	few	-	TGCGCCAGCAGCTTGGAAGCAGGTTCACCCCTCCACTTT	CASSLEAGSPLHF
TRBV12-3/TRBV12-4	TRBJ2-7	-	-	TGTGCCAGCAGTTTAAGTGGGGGATCATACAATGAGCAGTACTTC	CASSLSGGSYNEQYF
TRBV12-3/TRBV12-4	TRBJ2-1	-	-	TGTGCCAGCAGGATCTCGGGCAGTGGTCAAGGCAATGAGCAGTTCTTC	CASRISGSGQGNEQFF
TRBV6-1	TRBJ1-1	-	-	TGTGCCAGCAGTCCCAGACGGTCAGTGGGCCCGAACACTGAAGCTTTCTTT	CASSPRRSVGPNTEAFF
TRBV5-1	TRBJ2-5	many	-	TGCGCCAGCAGCGCCAACCAAGAGACCCAGTACTTC	CASSANQETQYF
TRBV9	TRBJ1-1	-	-	TGTGCCAGCAGCATTAGTGTGAACACTGAAGCTTTCTTT	CASSISVNTEAFF
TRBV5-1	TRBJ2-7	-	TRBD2	TGCGCCAGCAGCTTCGGGACTAGCGTCGCCTACGAGCAGTACTTC	CASSFGTSVAYEQYF
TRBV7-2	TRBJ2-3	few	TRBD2	TGTGCCAGCTCACTAGCGGGGGCCAAAGATACGCAGTATTTT	CASSLAGAKDTQYF
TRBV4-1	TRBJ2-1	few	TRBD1	TGCGCCAGCAGCCCCGGACAGGGGCCAAACAATGAGCAGTTCTTC	CASSPGQGPNNEQFF
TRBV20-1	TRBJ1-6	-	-	TGCAGTGCTAGCCTAACAGGGAGCTCCTATAATTCACCCCTCCACTTT	CSASLTGSSYNSPLHF